These T cell receptor beta chains were read from a single sample in a study of post-analysis software for immune sequencing data. TCRdb independently ran MiXCR on the PCR reads; one entry per CDR3 protein. The table records approximately 150,000 distinct CDR3 sequences, roughly 31% of them present only once. The sample was blood. These receptors were obtained from a girl aged 10 to 17 with multiple sclerosis. The conserved cysteine and the conserved F or W are not part of the CDR3 here.

J,V,CDR3
TRBJ2-7,TRBV7-3,ASSLSEDSYEQY
TRBJ2-7,TRBV5-1,ASSLGGRDEQY
TRBJ2-3,TRBV7-9,ASSPGTKSTDTQY
TRBJ1-2,TRBV14,ASSRTGPSYGYT
TRBJ2-7,TRBV10-3,AISDQTIYEQY
TRBJ2-1,TRBV20-1,SVGGGAYNEQF
TRBJ1-5,TRBV20-1,SAYNPGTGDWSNQPQH
TRBJ2-4,TRBV20-1,SATGGARYNIQY
TRBJ2-7,TRBV20-1,SALPGQGTYEQY
TRBJ2-6,TRBV5-1,ASSYDANVLT
TRBJ2-1,TRBV3-1,ASSQAGLLYNEQF
TRBJ1-2,TRBV5-1,ASSLAVAGDGYT
TRBJ2-1,TRBV11-2,ASSSLQGRNNEQF
TRBJ1-4,TRBV5-1,ASSLENEKLF
TRBJ2-1,TRBV7-9,ASSPTTSVVYNEQF
TRBJ1-2,TRBV28,ASRDYGYT
TRBJ2-7,TRBV27,ASSLSGQDSYEQY
TRBJ2-1,TRBV10-3,AISDSGEGNNEQF
TRBJ1-2,TRBV4-1,ASSQDKSGGNYGYT
TRBJ2-1,TRBV15,ATSGGSVRTYNEQF
TRBJ2-5,TRBV5-1,ASSTSGTSGIQTQY
TRBJ2-3,TRBV10-3,AISEGTDADTQY
TRBJ1-1,TRBV29-1,SVQGGSTEAF
TRBJ2-1,TRBV5-1,ASSLGGSTYNEQF
TRBJ2-5,TRBV5-6,ASSYTGRGYNEQY
TRBJ2-1,TRBV6-5,ASSYSWRDSLGDEQF
TRBJ2-3,TRBV3-1,ASRPGGAGGQDTQY
TRBJ1-6,TRBV6-5,ASSYRLKGAYNSPLH
TRBJ2-1,TRBV11-3,ASSRTGLNEQF
TRBJ1-2,TRBV4-1,ASSYDGEEKGEDGYT
TRBJ2-7,TRBV4-1,ASTPLLAAVYEQY
TRBJ2-3,TRBV2,ASSSGTNTDTQY
TRBJ2-1,TRBV5-1,ASSLTHSSYNEQF
TRBJ2-1,TRBV7-7,ASSILAGDNEQF